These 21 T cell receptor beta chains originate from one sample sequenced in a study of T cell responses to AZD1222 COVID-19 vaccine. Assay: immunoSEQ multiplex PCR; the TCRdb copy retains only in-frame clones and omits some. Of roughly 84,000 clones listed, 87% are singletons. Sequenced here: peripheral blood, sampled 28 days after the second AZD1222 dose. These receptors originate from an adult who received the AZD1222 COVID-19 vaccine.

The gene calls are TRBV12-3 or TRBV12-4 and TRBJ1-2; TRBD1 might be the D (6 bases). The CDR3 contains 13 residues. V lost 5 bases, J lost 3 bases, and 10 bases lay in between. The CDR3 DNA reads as TGTGCCAGCAGTACGACAGGAGACTATGGCTACACCTTC. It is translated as CASSTTGDYGYTF.

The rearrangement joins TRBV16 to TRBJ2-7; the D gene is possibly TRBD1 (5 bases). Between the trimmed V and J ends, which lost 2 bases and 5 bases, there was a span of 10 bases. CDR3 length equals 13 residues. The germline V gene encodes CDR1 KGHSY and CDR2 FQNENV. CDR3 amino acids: CASSQTGRHEQYF. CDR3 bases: TGTGCCAGCAGCCAAACAGGAAGACACGAGCAGTACTTC.

The CDR3 here is CASSIAPGPYEQYF. CDR3 sequence (DNA): TGTGCCAGTAGTATAGCACCAGGGCCTTACGAGCAGTACTTC. This sequence joins TRBV19 and TRBJ2-7; D might be TRBD1 (5 bases). Germline V CDR1 and CDR2: LNHDA, SQIVND (reference sequence). The CDR3 runs to 14 residues. V dropped 1 base and J dropped 4 bases, with 11 bases sitting between them.

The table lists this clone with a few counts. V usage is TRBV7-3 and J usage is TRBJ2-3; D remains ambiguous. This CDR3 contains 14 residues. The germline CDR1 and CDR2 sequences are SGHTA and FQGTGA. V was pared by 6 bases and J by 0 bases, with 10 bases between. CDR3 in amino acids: CASRELLSTDTQYF. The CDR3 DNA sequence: TGTGCCAGCAGGGAGTTGCTTAGCACAGATACGCAGTATTTT.

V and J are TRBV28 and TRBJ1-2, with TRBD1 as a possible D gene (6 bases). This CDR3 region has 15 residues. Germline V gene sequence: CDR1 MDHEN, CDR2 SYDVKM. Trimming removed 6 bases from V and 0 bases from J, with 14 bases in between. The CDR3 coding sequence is TGTGCCAGCAGGGGGGAGGGGGAAGCTAACTATGGCTACACCTTC. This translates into CASRGEGEANYGYTF.

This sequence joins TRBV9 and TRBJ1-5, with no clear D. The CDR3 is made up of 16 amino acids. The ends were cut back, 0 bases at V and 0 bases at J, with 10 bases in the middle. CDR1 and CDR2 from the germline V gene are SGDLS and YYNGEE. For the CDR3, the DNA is TGTGCCAGCAGCGTAGGCCCAGTCTCTAGCAATCAGCCCCAGCATTTT. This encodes CASSVGPVSSNQPQHF.

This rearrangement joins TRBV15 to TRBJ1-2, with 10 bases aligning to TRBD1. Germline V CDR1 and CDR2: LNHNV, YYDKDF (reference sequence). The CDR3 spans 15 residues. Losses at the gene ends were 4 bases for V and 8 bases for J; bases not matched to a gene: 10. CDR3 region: CATSKEGQGPGGYTF. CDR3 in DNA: TGTGCCACCAGCAAAGAGGGACAGGGGCCTGGGGGCTACACCTTC.

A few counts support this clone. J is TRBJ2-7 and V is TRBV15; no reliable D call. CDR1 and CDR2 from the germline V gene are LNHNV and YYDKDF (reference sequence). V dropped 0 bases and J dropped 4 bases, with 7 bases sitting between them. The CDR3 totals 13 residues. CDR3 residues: CATSRDVGYEQYF. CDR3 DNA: TGTGCCACCAGCAGAGATGTGGGTTACGAGCAGTACTTC.

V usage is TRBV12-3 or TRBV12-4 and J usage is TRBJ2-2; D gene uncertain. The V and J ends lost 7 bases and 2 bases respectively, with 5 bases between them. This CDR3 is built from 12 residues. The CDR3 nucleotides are TGTGCCAGCACTACCAACACCGGGGAGCTGTTTTTT. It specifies CASTTNTGELFF.

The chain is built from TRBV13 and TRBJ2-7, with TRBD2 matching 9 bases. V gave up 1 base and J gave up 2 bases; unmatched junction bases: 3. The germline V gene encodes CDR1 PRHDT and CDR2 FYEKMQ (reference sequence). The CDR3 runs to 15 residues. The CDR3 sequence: CASSLASGVTYEQYF. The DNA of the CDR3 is TGTGCCAGCAGCTTAGCTAGCGGGGTTACCTACGAGCAGTACTTC.

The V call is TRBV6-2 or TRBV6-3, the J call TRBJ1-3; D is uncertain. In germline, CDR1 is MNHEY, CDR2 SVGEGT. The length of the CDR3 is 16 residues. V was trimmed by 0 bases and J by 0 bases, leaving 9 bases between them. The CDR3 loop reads CASSYSDPLSGNTIYF. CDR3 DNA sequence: TGTGCCAGCAGTTACTCGGACCCTCTCTCTGGAAACACCATATATTTT.

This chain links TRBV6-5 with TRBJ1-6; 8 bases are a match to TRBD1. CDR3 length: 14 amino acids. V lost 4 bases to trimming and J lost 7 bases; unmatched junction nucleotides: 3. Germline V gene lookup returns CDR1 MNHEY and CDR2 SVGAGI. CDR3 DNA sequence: TGTGCCAGCAGTTTCCGGGACAGGAATTCACCCCTCCACTTT. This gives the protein CASSFRDRNSPLHF.

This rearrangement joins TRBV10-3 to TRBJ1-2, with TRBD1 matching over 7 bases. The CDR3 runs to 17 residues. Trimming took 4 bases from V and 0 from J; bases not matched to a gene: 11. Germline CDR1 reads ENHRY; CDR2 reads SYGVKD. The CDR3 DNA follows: TGTGCCATCAGTGGGGGGGCGCCGGGACAGTCTAACTATGGCTACACCTTC. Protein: CAISGGAPGQSNYGYTF.

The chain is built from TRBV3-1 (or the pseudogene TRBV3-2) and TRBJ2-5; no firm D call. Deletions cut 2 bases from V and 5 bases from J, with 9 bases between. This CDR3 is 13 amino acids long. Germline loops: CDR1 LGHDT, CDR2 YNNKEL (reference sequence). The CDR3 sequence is CASSQQYRETQYF. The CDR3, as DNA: TGTGCCAGCAGCCAACAGTATCGGGAGACCCAGTACTTC.

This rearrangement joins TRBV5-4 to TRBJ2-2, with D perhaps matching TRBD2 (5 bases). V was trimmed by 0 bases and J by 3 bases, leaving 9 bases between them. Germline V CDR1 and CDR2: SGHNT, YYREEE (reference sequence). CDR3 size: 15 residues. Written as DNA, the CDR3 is TGTGCCAGCAGCTTGGCCGAGGGTGACACCGGGGAGCTGTTTTTT. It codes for CASSLAEGDTGELFF.

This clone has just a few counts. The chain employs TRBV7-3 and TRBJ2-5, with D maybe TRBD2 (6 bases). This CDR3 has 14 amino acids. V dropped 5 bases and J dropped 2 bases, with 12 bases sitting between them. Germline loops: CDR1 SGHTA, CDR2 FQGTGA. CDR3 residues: CASSPTGLQETQYF. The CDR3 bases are TGTGCCAGCAGCCCGACGGGACTGCAAGAGACCCAGTACTTC.

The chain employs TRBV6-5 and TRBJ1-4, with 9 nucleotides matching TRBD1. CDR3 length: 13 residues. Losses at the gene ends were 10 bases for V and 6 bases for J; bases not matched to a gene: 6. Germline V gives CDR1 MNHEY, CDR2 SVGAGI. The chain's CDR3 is CATARDRDEKLFF. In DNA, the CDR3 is TGTGCCACGGCCCGGGACAGGGATGAAAAACTGTTTTTT.

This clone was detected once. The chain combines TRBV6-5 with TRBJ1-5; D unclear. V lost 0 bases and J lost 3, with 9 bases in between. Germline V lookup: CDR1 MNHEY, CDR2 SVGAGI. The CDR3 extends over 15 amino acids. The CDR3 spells CASSYSSGNNQPQHF. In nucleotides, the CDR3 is TGTGCCAGCAGTTACTCAAGCGGTAACAATCAGCCCCAGCATTTT.

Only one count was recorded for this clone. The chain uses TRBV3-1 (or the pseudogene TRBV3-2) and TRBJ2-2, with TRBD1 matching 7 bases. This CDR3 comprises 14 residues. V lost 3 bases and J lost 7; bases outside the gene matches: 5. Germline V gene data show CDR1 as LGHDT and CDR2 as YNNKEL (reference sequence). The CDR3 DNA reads TGTGCCAGCAGCCACCGGGACAGAGACGGGGAGCTGTTTTTT. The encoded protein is CASSHRDRDGELFF.

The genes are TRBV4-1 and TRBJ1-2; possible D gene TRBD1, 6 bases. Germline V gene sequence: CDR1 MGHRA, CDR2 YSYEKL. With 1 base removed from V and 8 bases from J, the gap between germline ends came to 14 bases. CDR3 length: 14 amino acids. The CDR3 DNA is TGCGCCAGCAGCCAAGCTGCGGGGGCTGAGGGCTACACCTTC. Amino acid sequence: CASSQAAGAEGYTF.

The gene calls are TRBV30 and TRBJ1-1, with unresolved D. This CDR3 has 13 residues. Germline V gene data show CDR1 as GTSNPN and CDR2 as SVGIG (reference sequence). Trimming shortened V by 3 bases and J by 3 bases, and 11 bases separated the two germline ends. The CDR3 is CAWRGREYTEAFF. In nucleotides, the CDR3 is TGTGCCTGGAGGGGCAGAGAATACACTGAAGCTTTCTTT. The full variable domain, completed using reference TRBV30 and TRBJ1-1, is SQTIHQWPATLVQPVGSPLSLECTVEGTSNPNLYWYRQAAGRGLQLLFYSVGIGQISSEVPQNLSASRPQDRQFILSSKKLLLSDSGFYLCAWRGREYTEAFFGQGTRLTVV.